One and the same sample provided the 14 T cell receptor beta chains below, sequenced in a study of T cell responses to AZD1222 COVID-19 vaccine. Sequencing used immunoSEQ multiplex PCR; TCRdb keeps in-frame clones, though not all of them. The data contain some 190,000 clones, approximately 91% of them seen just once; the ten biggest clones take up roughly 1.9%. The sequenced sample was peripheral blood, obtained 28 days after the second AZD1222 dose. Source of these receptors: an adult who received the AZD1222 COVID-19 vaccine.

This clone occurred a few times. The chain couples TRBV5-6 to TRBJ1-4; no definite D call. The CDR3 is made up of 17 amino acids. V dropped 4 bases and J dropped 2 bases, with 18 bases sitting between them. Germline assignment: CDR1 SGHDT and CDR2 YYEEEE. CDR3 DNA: TGTGCCAGCAGCCCCTGGGAAGGGCGGAGCACTAATGAAAAACTGTTTTTT. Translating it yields CASSPWEGRSTNEKLFF. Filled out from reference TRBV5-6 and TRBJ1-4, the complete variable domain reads DAGVTQSPTHLIKTRGQQVTLRCSPKSGHDTVSWYQQALGQGPQFIFQYYEEEERQRGNFPDRFSGHQFPNYSSELNVNALLLGDSALYLCASSPWEGRSTNEKLFFGSGTQLSVL.

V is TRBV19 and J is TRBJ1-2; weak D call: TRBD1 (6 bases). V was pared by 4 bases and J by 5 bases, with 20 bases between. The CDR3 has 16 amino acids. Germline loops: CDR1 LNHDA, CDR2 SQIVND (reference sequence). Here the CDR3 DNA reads TGTGCCAGTAGTACAACCCTTCAACAGGGACGGTATGGCTACACCTTC. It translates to CASSTTLQQGRYGYTF.

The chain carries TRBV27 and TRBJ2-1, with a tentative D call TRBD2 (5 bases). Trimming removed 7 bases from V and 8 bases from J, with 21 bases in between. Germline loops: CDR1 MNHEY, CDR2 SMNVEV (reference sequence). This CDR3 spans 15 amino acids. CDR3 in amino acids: CASIPTTNQDDEQFF. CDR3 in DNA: TGTGCCAGCATCCCCACGACTAACCAGGACGATGAGCAGTTCTTC.

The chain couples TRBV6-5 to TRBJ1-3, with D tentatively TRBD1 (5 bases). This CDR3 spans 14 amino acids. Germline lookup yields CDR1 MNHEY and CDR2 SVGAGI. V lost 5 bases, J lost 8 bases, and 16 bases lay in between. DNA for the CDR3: TGTGCCAGCAGTCAACCTGGGGGGTCGGACACCATATATTTT. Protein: CASSQPGGSDTIYF.

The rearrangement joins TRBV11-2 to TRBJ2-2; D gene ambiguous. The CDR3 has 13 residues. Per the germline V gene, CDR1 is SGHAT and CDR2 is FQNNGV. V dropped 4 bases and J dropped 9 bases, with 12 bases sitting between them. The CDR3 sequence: CASSSPRDRELFF. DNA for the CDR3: TGTGCCAGCAGCTCGCCTAGAGACCGGGAGCTGTTTTTT.

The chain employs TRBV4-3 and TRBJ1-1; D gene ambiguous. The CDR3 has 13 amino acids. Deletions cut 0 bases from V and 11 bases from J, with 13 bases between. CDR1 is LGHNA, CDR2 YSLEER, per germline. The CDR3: CASSQEVGRRAFF. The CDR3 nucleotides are TGCGCCAGCAGCCAAGAAGTAGGTAGGAGGGCTTTCTTT.

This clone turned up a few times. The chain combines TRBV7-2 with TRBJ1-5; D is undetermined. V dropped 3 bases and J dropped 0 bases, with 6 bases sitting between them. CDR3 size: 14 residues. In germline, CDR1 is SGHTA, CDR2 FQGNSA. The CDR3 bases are TGTGCCAGCAGCTTGTCCTATAGCAATCAGCCCCAGCATTTT. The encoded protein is CASSLSYSNQPQHF.

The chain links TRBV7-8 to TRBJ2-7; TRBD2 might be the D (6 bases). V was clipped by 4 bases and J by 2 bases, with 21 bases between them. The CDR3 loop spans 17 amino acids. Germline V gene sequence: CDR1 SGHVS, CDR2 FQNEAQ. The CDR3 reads CASSSFFPEGNPYEQYF. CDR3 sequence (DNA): TGTGCCAGCAGCTCCTTTTTTCCGGAGGGGAACCCCTACGAGCAGTACTTC.

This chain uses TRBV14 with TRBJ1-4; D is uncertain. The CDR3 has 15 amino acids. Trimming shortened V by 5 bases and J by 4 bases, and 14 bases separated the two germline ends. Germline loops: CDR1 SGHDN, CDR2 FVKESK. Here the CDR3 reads CASSLRAAYNEKLFF. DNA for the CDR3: TGTGCCAGCAGCTTAAGGGCGGCGTATAATGAAAAACTGTTTTTT.

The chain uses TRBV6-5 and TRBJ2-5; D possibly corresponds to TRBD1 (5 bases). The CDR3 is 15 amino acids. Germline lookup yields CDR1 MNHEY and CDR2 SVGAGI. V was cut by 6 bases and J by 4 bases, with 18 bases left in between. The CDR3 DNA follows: TGTGCCAGCAGCTCTACTGGGGCTGCCCCAGAGACCCAGTACTTC. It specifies CASSSTGAAPETQYF.

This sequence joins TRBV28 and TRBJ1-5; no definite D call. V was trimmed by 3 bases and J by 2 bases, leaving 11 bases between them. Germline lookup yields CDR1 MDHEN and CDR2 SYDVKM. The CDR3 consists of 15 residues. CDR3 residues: CASSLVGFGNQPQHF. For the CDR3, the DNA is TGTGCCAGCAGTTTGGTGGGGTTTGGCAATCAGCCCCAGCATTTT.

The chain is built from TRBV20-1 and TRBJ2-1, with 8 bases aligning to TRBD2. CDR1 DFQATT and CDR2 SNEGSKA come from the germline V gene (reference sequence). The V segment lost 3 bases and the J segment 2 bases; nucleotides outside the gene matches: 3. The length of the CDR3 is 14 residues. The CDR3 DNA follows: TGCAGTGCTAGTAAGACTAGCGCCTACAATGAGCAGTTCTTC. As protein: CSASKTSAYNEQFF.

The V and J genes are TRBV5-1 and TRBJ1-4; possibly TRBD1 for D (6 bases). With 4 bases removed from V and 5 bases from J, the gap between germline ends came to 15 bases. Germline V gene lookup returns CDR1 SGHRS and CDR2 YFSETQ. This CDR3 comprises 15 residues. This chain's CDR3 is CASSRGTTQNEKLFF. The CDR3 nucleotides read TGCGCCAGCAGCCGAGGGACAACCCAAAATGAAAAACTGTTTTTT.

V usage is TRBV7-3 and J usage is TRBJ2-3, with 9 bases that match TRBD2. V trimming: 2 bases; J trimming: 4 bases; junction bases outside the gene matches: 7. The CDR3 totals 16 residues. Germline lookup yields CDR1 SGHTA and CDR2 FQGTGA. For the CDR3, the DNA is TGTGCCAGCAGCTTACAGCGCGGGGGGGCTGCAGATACGCAGTATTTT. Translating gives CASSLQRGGAADTQYF.